This section outlines one T cell receptor beta chain sequence together with its context. In this sample, this clone turned up a few times. Its antigen has not been determined. Per-base qualities were not stored, and no clone one base away is much larger. Library preparation employed PCR. TCRdb shows the sequencer as Illumina HiSeq 4000. High-throughput sequencing was used to profile the TCR beta-chain CDR3 region of each patient. The study's processing was this. The researchers built a classifier to tell apart papillary thyroid cancer patients with distant metastasis, based on CDR3 differences among clinicopathological groups. The Shannon index was used to measure repertoire diversity, and the Morisita-Horn index was used to measure how similar tumor and blood repertoires were. TCRdb reprocessed the public reads (quality trimming at Q25 with fastp, clone calling with MiXCR) and kept in-frame beta chains. TCRdb's processing, not the authors', yielded these V and J calls. This sample comprises 15,000 or so clones, 10% to 15% of them detected only once. About 30% of the sample is in the top ten clones.

The germline V gene (reference sequence) gives CDR1 as MNHEY and CDR2 as SMNVEV. Between the V and J ends, shortened by 6 bases and 1 base respectively, the junction contains 12 bases. Including cysteine and phenylalanine, the CDR3 has 14 amino acids. Only the CDR3 region is kept as DNA, spanning 42 bases read in frame from base 1. The sample belongs to a study of metastatic and nonmetastatic thyroid tumors (dated by TCRdb to about 2020). With respect to the entire study: Repertoires were compared across peripheral blood and tumor or nodule tissue samples from malignant and benign thyroid patients. The investigation overall reported the following: In both blood and tumor samples, TCR beta diversity was reported to be significantly higher in malignant tumors than in benign nodules.

No patient had received any treatment before thyroid surgery. Patient clinical samples collected from about 2011 to 2018 were retrospectively analysed using T-cell receptor beta sequencing. This receptor chain uses TRBV27 and TRBJ2-5, with the D gene call left open. The material sequenced was blood. The receptor was isolated from a female donor with papillary thyroid cancer or a benign thyroid nodule (not recorded which). Some clones in this sample may be carry-over from other donors' samples. Here the CDR3 is given as CASRGGILQETQYF. The nucleotides are TGTGCCAGCAGGGGCGGCATCCTCCAAGAGACCCAGTACTTC.